This is a list of T cell receptor beta chains from one sample in a study of blood T cell repertoires in COVID-19. Clones were read by immunoSEQ multiplex PCR, and TCRdb kept only the in-frame ones, dropping some. This sample yields approximately 90,000 clones, of which about nine tenths are seen a single time; roughly 5% belongs to the top ten. Sequenced input: peripheral blood. Receptors were obtained from a man in his sixties with COVID-19, enrolled during active disease. Each CDR3 is given with its conserved first and last residue. Fields, in order: J gene, clone size, V gene, CDR3 protein. Clone size is stated in some rows and not others, as once, few, many or a class when expanded.

TRBJ2-2	.	TRBV7-2	CASKPSVNTGELFF
TRBJ1-1	.	TRBV4-1	CASSQHRDRAAGAFF
TRBJ2-4	.	TRBV4-2	CASSQGDSRKNIQYF
TRBJ1-2	.	TRBV5-3	CARSLETGPGYTF
TRBJ2-7	.	TRBV30	CAWRPGTKLEQYF
TRBJ2-3	.	TRBV28	CASSLYGYTQYF
TRBJ1-3	.	TRBV4-3	CASSRSYREKNTIYF
TRBJ1-1	once	TRBV9	CASSVGYLSHTEAFF
TRBJ2-1	.	TRBV30	CAWSVGGEYNEQFF
TRBJ1-6	.	TRBV6-1	CASSEGRRGGTYNSPLHF
TRBJ1-4	.	TRBV15	CATSRAYRGAEKLFF
TRBJ1-3	.	TRBV5-1	CASSENGHTSGNTIYF
TRBJ1-4	.	TRBV11-2	CASSSYRGEKLFF
TRBJ2-7	once	TRBV7-2	CASSSPSPGHNYEQYF
TRBJ1-2	.	TRBV7-8	CASSSPGGNYGYTF
TRBJ2-1	.	TRBV24-1	CATSGRGGSNEQFF
TRBJ1-2	.	TRBV27	CASSSSDREGYTF
TRBJ1-1	.	TRBV9	CASSERGNTEAFF
TRBJ1-3	.	TRBV11-3	CASSLVSGRGNTIYF
TRBJ1-1	.	TRBV11-1	CASSLGRQGAAFF
TRBJ2-5	.	TRBV18	CASSVTGALEKTQYF
TRBJ2-7	.	TRBV5-8	CASIHRGSYEQYF
TRBJ2-2	.	TRBV19	CASSPLRVNTGELFF
TRBJ2-1	.	TRBV5-4	CASSPLGGYNEQFF
TRBJ1-5	.	TRBV15	CATSRDLENRARGGNQPQHF
TRBJ2-1	once	TRBV11-3	CASSSPTGSSYNEQFF
TRBJ1-5	.	TRBV28	CASRSQGRGHQPQHF
TRBJ2-2	.	TRBV6-1	CASSEVGAGEYGELFF
TRBJ1-6	.	TRBV30	CAWSVARAPSPLHF
TRBJ2-1	once	TRBV7-2	CASSPSGRIYNEQFF
TRBJ2-1	.	TRBV20-1	CSASKGAENEQFF
TRBJ1-4	.	TRBV5-8	CASSLGQEAEKLFF
TRBJ2-1	.	TRBV30	CARREIAGGPEQFF
TRBJ2-7	.	TRBV4-3	CASSQEASGSFYEQYF
TRBJ1-2	few	TRBV5-4	CASSLGAREGYTF
TRBJ1-1	.	TRBV4-1	CASSPTKNTEAFF
TRBJ1-2	.	TRBV5-1	CASSSTGGYGYTF
TRBJ1-4	.	TRBV30	CAWSVLQGGEKLFF
TRBJ2-1	few	TRBV4-1	CASSQGLAGENEQFF
TRBJ2-1	.	TRBV5-1	CASGGRDNEQFF
TRBJ2-3	.	TRBV30	CAWSVRGRGGTQYF
TRBJ1-2	.	TRBV24-1	CATSDSSGDGYTF
TRBJ2-5	.	TRBV12-3/TRBV12-4	CASSRLAEETQYF
TRBJ2-3	.	TRBV3-1/TRBV3-2	CASSQAAGGRDTQYF
TRBJ2-7	.	TRBV3-1/TRBV3-2	CASSPLTGTKEQYF
TRBJ2-1	.	TRBV9	CASSVGLAGEEQFF
TRBJ1-1	.	TRBV15	CATSRGSTGLNTEAFF
TRBJ1-3	.	TRBV28	CASREQTGDGNTIYF
TRBJ1-1	.	TRBV9	CASSVGQVGVAAFF
TRBJ2-2	.	TRBV10-3	CAISPGLGAGELFF
TRBJ1-5	.	TRBV2	CASSEWAEKNQPQHF
TRBJ2-7	.	TRBV4-1	CASSQDGRGGRNEQYF
TRBJ2-1	.	TRBV19	CASSSSGSSYNEQFF
TRBJ1-1	.	TRBV11-2	CASRSGNTNTEAFF
TRBJ1-4	.	TRBV7-9	CASSPGTGEKLFF
TRBJ2-1	.	TRBV3-1/TRBV3-2	CASSPWESKKQFF
TRBJ2-7	.	TRBV28	CASSPPEREQYF
TRBJ1-1	.	TRBV6-4	CASSVGSFDTEAFF
TRBJ2-1	.	TRBV19	CASSKGGGIIPGEQFF